Given below is one T cell receptor (beta chain) in context. Its antigen remains unidentified. These data originate in a study of T cell responses to AZD1222 COVID-19 vaccine. Regarding the study as a whole: Reports say nearly half of spike-specific TCRs go after unmutated variant regions. Females made up more of the donors, who were largely white British, and clonal diversity may have come out too low. Two AZD1222 administrations were followed by greater Spike-specific TCR breadth and depth.

The CDR3 is 12 residues long. Germline lookup yields CDR1 SGHTA and CDR2 FQGTGA. Trimming pared 2 bases from V and 6 bases from J, leaving 5 bases between. Profiling relied on immunoSEQ multiplex PCR, and the TCRdb table lists in-frame clones only, not all of them. The sample records about 170,000 clones, around 87% being singletons. This rearrangement joins TRBV7-3 to TRBJ2-1, with TRBD2 as a possible D gene (5 bases). The TCR originated in an adult in good health. The sequencing used peripheral blood, collected on day 0 of AZD1222 vaccination. Written as DNA, the CDR3 is TGTGCCAGCAGCTTACGGGGCAATGAGCAGTTCTTC. This translates into CASSLRGNEQFF. Together with reference TRBV7-3 and TRBJ2-1, the CDR3 gives the full variable domain: GAGVSQTPSNKVTEKGKYVELRCDPISGHTALYWYRQSLGQGPEFLIYFQGTGAADDSGLPNDRFFAVRPEGSVSTLKIQRTERGDSAVYLCASSLRGNEQFFGPGTRLTVL.